The present T cell receptor (beta chain) was sequenced within a study of shared clonotypes between healthy human individuals. Replicate PCRs run on unsorted PBMC used around 0.3 ug DNA, which was around 30,000 T cell genomes. Unsorted PBMC DNA was run through sequencing on ten immunoSEQ deep assay plates. Original methodology: In the immunoSEQ data, sequences were junction-only and lacked quality scores, so filtering differed. The protocol was immunoSEQ multiplex PCR, while the TCRdb copy is restricted to in-frame clones and leaves out a portion. That table supplies the V and J calls and clone size; D and trimming were determined from the DNA. The table includes some 470,000 clones, 70% to 80% detected once. Nashville, Tennessee was home to all donors, each a Caucasian adult. The CDR3 is made up of 15 amino acids. Germline V gene sequence: CDR1 SGHDT, CDR2 YYEEEE. V lost 2 bases to trimming and J lost 7 bases, with 16 bases between them.

This clone was recorded once. The material sequenced was PBMCs. The chain carries TRBV5-6 and TRBJ2-1; tentative D call: TRBD2 (5 bases). This receptor was identified in a middle-aged woman in good health. Some clones in this sample may be carry-over from other donors' samples. In DNA, the CDR3 is TGTGCCAGCAGCTTCGCGTCCCCGGAGGCGAATGAGCAGTTCTTC. Protein: CASSFASPEANEQFF.